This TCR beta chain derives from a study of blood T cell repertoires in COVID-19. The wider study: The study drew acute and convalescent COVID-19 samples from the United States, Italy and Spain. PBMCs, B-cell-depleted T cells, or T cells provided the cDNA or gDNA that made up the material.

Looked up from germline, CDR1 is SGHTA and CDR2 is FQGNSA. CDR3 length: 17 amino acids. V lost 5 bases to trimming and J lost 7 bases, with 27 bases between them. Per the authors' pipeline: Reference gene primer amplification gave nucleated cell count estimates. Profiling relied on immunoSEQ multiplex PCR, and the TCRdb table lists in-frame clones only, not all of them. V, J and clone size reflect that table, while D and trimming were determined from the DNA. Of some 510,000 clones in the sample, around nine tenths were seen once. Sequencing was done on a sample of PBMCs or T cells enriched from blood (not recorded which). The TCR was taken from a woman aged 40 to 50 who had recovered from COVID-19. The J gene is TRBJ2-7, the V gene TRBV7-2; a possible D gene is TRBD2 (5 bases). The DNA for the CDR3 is TGTGCCAGCAGCCTAACGGCCCGAGGGCCACAGATTCGGGAGCAGTACTTC. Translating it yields CASSLTARGPQIREQYF.